These T cell receptor beta chains were read from a single sample in a study of neoadjuvant nivolumab and ipilimumab in lung cancer. The data were produced by immunoSEQ multiplex PCR, yet TCRdb's version contains in-frame clones alone and is incomplete. The data show approximately 35,000 clones, around 90% seen once. The source was peripheral blood, collected after neoadjuvant nivolumab, alone or with ipilimumab, at or shortly before surgery. These receptors were collected from an adult with non-small cell lung cancer. CDR3s include the opening cysteine and the closing phenylalanine or tryptophan. D genes are given only for firm matches. Size is stated for part of the rows, as once, few or many counts, or as a class when the clone is expanded.

.,TRBJ1-1,TRBV7-9,.,TGTGCCAGCAGCTTAATAGGACAAGGCAGGAACACTGAAGCTTTCTTT,CASSLIGQGRNTEAFF
.,TRBJ1-5,TRBV6-1,.,TGTGCCAGCAGCGGGACTTTTGATCAGCCCCAGCATTTT,CASSGTFDQPQHF
.,TRBJ2-2,TRBV5-1,once,TGCGCCAGCAGCTTGGTTCCCGGGAACACCGGGGAGCTGTTTTTT,CASSLVPGNTGELFF
.,TRBJ2-3,TRBV9,few,TGTGCCAGCAGCGTAGATGGACCTATCACAGATACGCAGTATTTT,CASSVDGPITDTQYF
TRBD1,TRBJ1-3,TRBV5-1,few,TGCGCCAGCAGCTTTTTGGCGGGACAGAAAACTGGAAACACCATATATTTT,CASSFLAGQKTGNTIYF
TRBD2,TRBJ2-7,TRBV6-1,.,TGTGCCAGCAGGGGAGCGGGAGGGGAAGGCGAGCAGTACTTC,CASRGAGGEGEQYF
TRBD2,TRBJ2-1,TRBV10-3,.,TGTGCCATCAGTGAGAAGGCTAGCGGGAGTGGCGATGAGCAGTTCTTC,CAISEKASGSGDEQFF
.,TRBJ2-1,TRBV29-1,.,TGCAGCGCTACGAGCTCCTACAATGAGCAGTTCTTC,CSATSSYNEQFF
TRBD1,TRBJ2-7,TRBV28,.,TGTGCCAGCCATCCCCGGGACAGCTACGAGCAGTACTTC,CASHPRDSYEQYF
.,TRBJ1-1,TRBV5-1,.,TGCGCCAGCAGCTTGGGGGCGCCAACTGAAGCTTTCTTT,CASSLGAPTEAFF
.,TRBJ2-7,TRBV5-1,.,TGCGCCAGCAGCTTCCGCCCCGATAGCTCCTACGAGCAGTACTTC,CASSFRPDSSYEQYF
.,TRBJ2-3,TRBV18,.,TGTGCCAGCTCACCGGAGTTTCACCGGCCAGATACGCAGTATTTT,CASSPEFHRPDTQYF
.,TRBJ2-2,TRBV9,.,TGTGCCAGCAGCCTGAACACCGGGGAGCTGTTTTTT,CASSLNTGELFF
.,TRBJ2-2,TRBV2,once,TGTGCCAGCAGTTTAGCCGGGGACACCGGGGAGCTGTTTTTT,CASSLAGDTGELFF
TRBD2,TRBJ2-7,TRBV2,.,TGTGCCAGCACTACCTGGGGGGGTATGGACGAGCAGTACTTC,CASTTWGGMDEQYF
.,TRBJ1-3,TRBV5-1,.,TGCGCCAGCAGCCGGTCGGACTCTGGAAACACCATATATTTT,CASSRSDSGNTIYF
.,TRBJ2-1,TRBV5-1,once,TGCGCCAGCAGCTTGGGGCTAAATGAGCAGTTCTTC,CASSLGLNEQFF
.,TRBJ1-5,TRBV19,.,TGTGCCAGTAGTACTAACCCTGGCAATCAGCCCCAGCATTTT,CASSTNPGNQPQHF
TRBD1,TRBJ1-2,TRBV4-1,.,TGCGCCAGCAGCCAAGATCGGGCGGACAGGACTGGCTACACCTTC,CASSQDRADRTGYTF
.,TRBJ2-7,TRBV28,.,TGTGCCAGCGTAAAGGCTTTCCGCAGCTCCTACGAGCAGTACTTC,CASVKAFRSSYEQYF
TRBD1,TRBJ1-2,TRBV2,.,TGTGCCAGCAGCGGGGACAGGGCGGATGGCTACACCTTC,CASSGDRADGYTF
TRBD1,TRBJ1-2,TRBV6-6,.,TGTGCCAGCAGTTACGCCGAGACAGGGGGTTACTATGGCTACACCTTC,CASSYAETGGYYGYTF
.,TRBJ1-1,TRBV28,.,TGTGCCAGCATGGTGATCACTGAAGCTTTCTTT,CASMVITEAFF
.,TRBJ2-1,TRBV10-3,.,TGTGCCATCGGCTTAGCGGTTTCCTACAATGAGCAGTTCTTC,CAIGLAVSYNEQFF
.,TRBJ1-5,TRBV5-4,.,TGTGCCAGCAGCTTGGCCAGGGCTTCCACTAGCAATCAGCCCCAGCATTTT,CASSLARASTSNQPQHF
.,TRBJ1-1,TRBV18,.,TGTGCCAGCTCACCGATCGCAAACACTGAAGCTTTCTTT,CASSPIANTEAFF
.,TRBJ2-1,TRBV7-8,once,TGTGCCAGCAGCTTATCCCACCCCGCCTCCTGGGGCGATGAGCAGTTCTTC,CASSLSHPASWGDEQFF
TRBD2,TRBJ2-3,TRBV2,.,TGTGCCAGCAGACTGGGACTAGCGGGACTTGGCCACGATACGCAGTATTTT,CASRLGLAGLGHDTQYF
.,TRBJ1-1,TRBV6-1,.,TGTGCCAGCACCCAGAACTCTGAAGCTTTCTTT,CASTQNSEAFF
TRBD2,TRBJ2-2,TRBV9,.,TGTGCCAGCAGCGCTAGCGGGATTACGAACACCGGGGAGCTGTTTTTT,CASSASGITNTGELFF
.,TRBJ2-7,TRBV5-1,.,TGCGCCAGCAGCCTGGGGGGCATCAGGGCTTCCTACGAGCAGTACTTC,CASSLGGIRASYEQYF
.,TRBJ1-2,TRBV11-3,.,TGTGCCAGCAGCTCCGCGGGTGCCTATGGCTACACCTTC,CASSSAGAYGYTF
.,TRBJ1-4,TRBV29-1,.,TGCAGCGGAACAGTTAATGAAAAACTGTTTTTT,CSGTVNEKLFF
.,TRBJ1-1,TRBV18,.,TGTGCCAGCTCACCTGGGGACCTCGGAGCTTTCTTT,CASSPGDLGAFF
.,TRBJ2-2,TRBV18,.,TGTGCCAGCTCACCTCGTTTAAGTGCGAACACCGGGGAGCTGTTTTTT,CASSPRLSANTGELFF
.,TRBJ2-7,TRBV5-6,.,TGTGCCAGCAGCTTAAGACGCGGGACCTCCTACGAGCAGTACTTC,CASSLRRGTSYEQYF
.,TRBJ1-4,TRBV5-1,.,TGCGCCAGCAGCTTGGAAGGGGGGCCGGGGGAAAAACTGTTTTTT,CASSLEGGPGEKLFF
TRBD1,TRBJ1-1,TRBV5-6,.,TGTGCCAGCATCCCCCTCCGGACAGGGGGCGGCAACACTGAAGCTTTCTTT,CASIPLRTGGGNTEAFF
.,TRBJ2-1,TRBV6-1,.,TGTGCCAGCCTCGGGACGACCTACAATGAGCAGTTCTTC,CASLGTTYNEQFF
.,TRBJ2-7,TRBV2,once,TGTGCCAGCAGTGAAAACCAACCCTCCTACGAGCAGTACTTC,CASSENQPSYEQYF
TRBD1,TRBJ1-2,TRBV28,.,TGTGCCAGCAGCCCAGGGGGGGACTATGGCTACACCTTC,CASSPGGDYGYTF
TRBD2,TRBJ2-1,TRBV5-6,.,TGTGCCAGCAGACTAGCGGGCCCGTACCACAATGAGCAGTTCTTC,CASRLAGPYHNEQFF
.,TRBJ1-5,TRBV6-1,.,TGTGCCAGCAAAGAGAATAGCAATCAGCCCCAGCATTTT,CASKENSNQPQHF
.,TRBJ2-3,TRBV10-3,.,TGTGCCATCAGTGCTTCGGGACCACGAGGCACAGATACGCAGTATTTT,CAISASGPRGTDTQYF
.,TRBJ1-4,TRBV7-9,.,TGTGCCAGCAGCTCATTCTCAACTAATGAAAAACTGTTTTTT,CASSSFSTNEKLFF
.,TRBJ1-1,TRBV6-6,.,TGTGCCAGCAGTTCTCCAGGGATGGGAACTGAAGCTTTCTTT,CASSSPGMGTEAFF
.,TRBJ1-4,TRBV5-1,.,TGCGCCAGCAGCTCCTCCGCGGGAGAAAAACTGTTTTTT,CASSSSAGEKLFF
.,TRBJ2-4,TRBV6-5,.,TGTGCCAGCAGTTCAGGGCAGGCCTACAAAAACATTCAGTACTTC,CASSSGQAYKNIQYF
TRBD1,TRBJ1-5,TRBV19,.,TGTGCCAGTAGTATGGGGGACAGGGACGGTCCCCAGCATTTT,CASSMGDRDGPQHF
TRBD1,TRBJ2-3,TRBV6-1,.,TGTGCCAGCAGCCGGGACAGGGCCACAGATACGCAGTATTTT,CASSRDRATDTQYF
.,TRBJ2-1,TRBV7-9,.,TGTGCCAGCAGCTTATCTGCTAATGAGCAGTTCTTC,CASSLSANEQFF
TRBD2,TRBJ2-1,TRBV5-1,.,TGCGCCAGCAGCTTACTAGCGGGGCAATACAATGAGCAGTTCTTC,CASSLLAGQYNEQFF
.,TRBJ2-1,TRBV2,.,TGTGCCAGCAGTGAAGGGGCCTCTAGTTACAATGAGCAGTTCTTC,CASSEGASSYNEQFF
TRBD2,TRBJ2-1,TRBV11-2,.,TGTGCCAGCAGTTACGCGCCTAGCGGGAGTGGGAATGAGCAGTTCTTC,CASSYAPSGSGNEQFF